What follows are 32 T cell receptor beta chains derived from one specimen sequenced in a study of T-cell reconstitution after alpha-beta-depleted transplantation in children. As it was prepared, the TCRbeta library received unique molecular identifiers. One entry per CDR3 protein results from TCRdb running MiXCR on the PCR reads. The profile shows about 580,000 distinct CDR3 sequences, around 23% of them singletons. The source was PBMCs, mostly from graft donor cells, collected 360 days after TCRalphabeta/CD19-depleted stem cell transplant. Receptors were obtained from a boy in the first two years of life who had a stem cell transplant for acute myeloid leukemia, so the T cells may come from the graft donor.

This clonotype has a count of ten or more. The CDR3 reads CASSSLAGGPGDTQYF. DNA of the CDR3: TGTGCCAGCAGTTCTCTAGCGGGGGGGCCTGGAGATACGCAGTATTTT. This chain links TRBV12-3 or TRBV12-4 with TRBJ2-3; 12 nucleotides align to TRBD2. V lost 4 bases and J lost 5; bases outside the gene matches: 7. This CDR3 region has 16 residues.

V and J are TRBV5-1 and TRBJ1-2; D unclear. Germline values: CDR1 SGHRS, CDR2 YFSETQ. This CDR3 spans 11 amino acids. Trimming shortened V by 4 bases and J by 10 bases, and 11 bases separated the two germline ends. CDR3 region: CASSKGNFYTF. DNA of the CDR3: TGCGCCAGCAGCAAGGGTAATTTCTACACCTTC.

In its sample, this clonotype was seen a few times. V is TRBV5-6 and J is TRBJ2-2, with D perhaps TRBD1 or TRBD2 (5 bases each). This CDR3 comprises 18 residues. The germline V and J ends were trimmed by 1 base and 4 bases, with 20 bases remaining between them. Germline V gene sequence: CDR1 SGHDT, CDR2 YYEEEE. The CDR3 DNA is TGTGCCAGCAGCTTGAGCTCCCGAAGGGGAGCATTCACCGGGGAGCTGTTTTTT. Translation gives CASSLSSRRGAFTGELFF.

This clonotype was seen more than once but under ten times. The chain uses TRBV6-2 or TRBV6-3 and TRBJ2-2; D perhaps matches TRBD2 (6 bases). Trimming shortened V by 2 bases and J by 0 bases, and 10 bases separated the two germline ends. The germline gives CDR1 MNHEY, CDR2 SVGEGT. The length of the CDR3 is 16 residues. This CDR3 reads CASSYGIAANTGELFF. As DNA, the CDR3 is TGTGCCAGCAGTTACGGTATAGCGGCGAACACCGGGGAGCTGTTTTTT.

The chain combines TRBV7-9 with TRBJ2-3; no definite D call. The V gene lost 5 bases and the J gene lost 4 bases, with 10 bases spanning the gap. The CDR3 covers 13 residues. Germline CDR1 is SEHNR and CDR2 is FQNEAQ (reference sequence). The CDR3 sequence: CASSPTSPDTQYF. Written as DNA, the CDR3 is TGTGCCAGCAGCCCTACAAGTCCAGATACGCAGTATTTT.

In its sample, this clonotype was seen many times. The rearrangement joins TRBV4-1 to TRBJ2-1; tentatively, D is TRBD2 (6 bases). Germline V gene lookup returns CDR1 MGHRA and CDR2 YSYEKL. This CDR3 comprises 16 residues. Trimming shortened V by 7 bases and J by 5 bases, and 21 bases separated the two germline ends. CDR3 amino acids: CASKNSPRGLNNEQFF. CDR3 nucleotide sequence: TGCGCCAGCAAGAACTCTCCGAGGGGACTGAACAATGAGCAGTTCTTC.

The chain recombines TRBV6-4 with TRBJ2-5, with unresolved D. From germline, CDR1 is MRHNA and CDR2 SNTAGT. The CDR3 extends over 12 amino acids. Trimming left V 9 bases short and J 7 bases short, with 15 bases between. The CDR3 DNA sequence: TGTGCCAGGCCAAGCCGATGGGGGACCCAGTACTTC. It translates to CARPSRWGTQYF.

The chain recombines TRBV4-3 with TRBJ1-1; D remains ambiguous. This CDR3 has 14 residues. The germline V gene has CDR1 LGHNA and CDR2 YSLEER. Trimming cost V 3 bases and J 4 bases, with 12 bases left between them. DNA for the CDR3: TGCGCCAGCAGCCACGGCGAGTATGGCACTGAAGCTTTCTTT. Protein sequence: CASSHGEYGTEAFF.

The chain carries TRBV12-5 and TRBJ2-2, with no clear D. Germline assignment: CDR1 LGHNT and CDR2 FRNRAP. The V and J ends lost 0 bases and 1 base respectively, with 0 bases between them. CDR3 length: 13 residues. This CDR3 reads CASGLVNTGELFF. The CDR3 nucleotides read TGTGCTAGTGGTTTGGTGAACACCGGGGAGCTGTTTTTT. The entire variable domain, with the rest obtained from reference TRBV12-5 and TRBJ2-2, is as follows: DARVTQTPRHKVTEMGQEVTMRCQPILGHNTVFWYRQTMMQGLELLAYFRNRAPLDDSGMPKDRFSAEMPDATLATLKIQPSEPRDSAVYFCASGLVNTGELFFGEGSRLTVL.

This clonotype appeared a few times. The chain has TRBV20-1 and TRBJ2-1; TRBD1 or TRBD2 may be the D gene (5 bases each). V was clipped by 0 bases and J by 6 bases, with 15 bases between them. This CDR3 contains 15 residues. Germline lookup yields CDR1 DFQATT and CDR2 SNEGSKA (reference sequence). CDR3 region: CSAREAQNGGNEQFF. For the CDR3, the DNA is TGCAGTGCTAGAGAAGCCCAGAATGGGGGCAATGAGCAGTTCTTC.

The rearrangement uses TRBV28 and TRBJ2-7, with D uncertain. Germline values: CDR1 MDHEN, CDR2 SYDVKM. This CDR3 contains 13 residues. Trimming took 6 bases from V and 4 from J, leaving 13 bases between them. CDR3 protein: CASRKPPFYEQYF. The CDR3 region has the DNA TGTGCCAGCAGGAAACCCCCATTTTACGAGCAGTACTTC.

This clonotype was counted many times. The CDR3 nucleotides are TGCGCCAGCAAAGGGGACAGGTTGAACACTGAAGCTTTCTTT. Encoded protein: CASKGDRLNTEAFF. The chain has TRBV5-1 and TRBJ1-1; 8 bases match TRBD1. Germline CDR1 and CDR2: SGHRS and YFSETQ. CDR3 length: 14 residues. V gave up 6 bases and J gave up 0 bases; unmatched junction bases: 4.

The chain recombines TRBV6-5 with TRBJ1-4; TRBD1 is a possible D gene (6 bases). The germline V gene encodes CDR1 MNHEY and CDR2 SVGAGI. The V and J ends lost 2 bases and 4 bases respectively, with 11 bases between them. The CDR3 covers 15 residues. The CDR3 sequence: CASSYAGTHNEKLFF. Written as DNA, the CDR3 is TGTGCCAGCAGTTACGCCGGGACACATAATGAAAAACTGTTTTTT.

This clonotype was seen a few times. The chain has TRBV12-5 and TRBJ2-3, with D unclear. CDR3 length equals 12 residues. Germline CDR1 and CDR2: LGHNT and FRNRAP. Trimming stripped 1 base from V and 6 bases from J, with 5 bases between. CDR3 protein: CASGLGLDTQYF. CDR3 coding DNA: TGTGCTAGTGGTTTGGGACTTGATACGCAGTATTTT.

The rearrangement uses TRBV18 and TRBJ2-5; maybe TRBD1 (6 bases). This CDR3 is 16 amino acids long. Germline lookup yields CDR1 KGHSH and CDR2 LQKENI. V was trimmed by 3 bases and J by 3 bases, leaving 17 bases between them. This CDR3 is CASSPDGTWGKETQYF. The CDR3 coding sequence is TGTGCCAGCTCACCCGATGGGACATGGGGGAAAGAGACCCAGTACTTC.

The chain is built from TRBV12-3 or TRBV12-4 and TRBJ1-5; D unresolved. This CDR3 has 15 amino acids. Trimming stripped 6 bases from V and 3 bases from J, with 15 bases between. CDR3 in amino acids: CASSRKGTFNQPQHF. The CDR3 bases are TGTGCCAGCAGCCGGAAGGGAACCTTCAATCAGCCCCAGCATTTT.

This clonotype occurred a few times. The genes are TRBV5-1 and TRBJ1-5, with no clear D. This CDR3 comprises 14 residues. Between the trimmed V and J ends, which lost 4 bases and 3 bases, there was a span of 11 bases. Per germline, CDR1 SGHRS and CDR2 YFSETQ. The CDR3 loop reads CASSPGGDNQPQHF. The CDR3 coding sequence is TGCGCCAGCAGCCCGGGTGGGGACAATCAGCCCCAGCATTTT.

Ten or more counts support this clonotype. This chain connects TRBV25-1 to TRBJ2-4; no clear D. The V gene's germline CDR1 is MGHDK and CDR2 SYGVNS. The ends were cut back, 3 bases at V and 6 bases at J, with 12 bases in the middle. CDR3 length: 14 residues. The CDR3 DNA is TGTGCCAGCAGTGATTCAGCACCACCAAACATTCAGTACTTC. Translated, it gives CASSDSAPPNIQYF.

In this sample, this clonotype turned up many times. V gene TRBV24-1 combines with J gene TRBJ2-3, with D possibly matching TRBD1 (5 bases). The germline gives CDR1 KGHDR, CDR2 SFDVKD. Trimming stripped 4 bases from V and 0 bases from J, with 13 bases between. This CDR3 is built from 16 residues. CDR3 DNA: TGTGCCACCAGTGAAGGACACAGAAGTAGCACAGATACGCAGTATTTT. This encodes CATSEGHRSSTDTQYF.

This clonotype appeared many times. The V and J genes are TRBV5-8 and TRBJ2-1, with D unresolved. CDR3 size: 14 residues. Per germline, CDR1 SGHTS and CDR2 YDEGEE. Between the trimmed V and J ends, which lost 4 bases and 2 bases, there was a span of 10 bases. CDR3 in DNA: TGTGCCAGCAGCGAAACGAAGACCTACAATGAGCAGTTCTTC. It specifies CASSETKTYNEQFF.

The chain carries TRBV12-3 or TRBV12-4 and TRBJ1-5, with D tentatively TRBD1 (5 bases). Trimming removed 8 bases from V and 2 bases from J, with 16 bases in between. The CDR3 has 15 amino acids. DNA of the CDR3: TGTGCCAGCGTCGGGGGGAGCAGGGGCAATCAGCCCCAGCATTTT. Amino acids: CASVGGSRGNQPQHF.

This clonotype came up many times. The chain couples TRBV29-1 to TRBJ2-3, with 8 nucleotides matching TRBD1. The junction had 8 bases not matched to a gene; V was cut back by 6 bases and J by 0 bases. Per germline, CDR1 SQVTM and CDR2 ANQGSEA. The CDR3 extends over 15 amino acids. The CDR3 loop is CSVLQGVTSTDTQYF. CDR3 coding DNA: TGCAGCGTCCTACAGGGGGTTACTAGCACAGATACGCAGTATTTT.

This clonotype was seen a handful of times. The J gene is TRBJ1-1, the V gene TRBV5-1; 8 bases agree with TRBD1. V was pared by 4 bases and J by 0 bases, with 14 bases of the junction left unmatched. CDR1 and CDR2 (germline): SGHRS, YFSETQ. The CDR3 has 18 amino acids. CDR3: CASSPTWTGLNMNTEAFF. Here the CDR3 DNA reads TGCGCCAGCAGCCCAACCTGGACAGGGCTTAACATGAACACTGAAGCTTTCTTT.

The chain uses TRBV5-5 and TRBJ2-6, with D unclear. Trimming shortened V by 7 bases and J by 0 bases, and 14 bases separated the two germline ends. The CDR3 consists of 16 residues. Germline V gives CDR1 SGHKS, CDR2 YYEKEE (reference sequence). The CDR3 nucleotides read TGTGCCAGCGTGGCAGTCCTCAGCTCTGGGGCCAACGTCCTGACTTTC. Its protein product is CASVAVLSSGANVLTF.

The CDR3 DNA is TGTGCCAGCAGTCGGACAGGGGCCGCTGAAGCTTTCTTT. Translation: CASSRTGAAEAFF. The chain joins TRBV6-1 to TRBJ1-1, with 9 positions matching TRBD1. Trimming at V came to 5 bases and at J to 6 bases, leaving 4 bases not matched to a gene. The CDR3 length is 13 residues. Germline V gene lookup returns CDR1 MNHNS and CDR2 SASEGT.

This clonotype turned up a few times. The V and J genes are TRBV15 and TRBJ1-4; tentatively, D is TRBD1 (6 bases). Trimming shortened V by 2 bases and J by 6 bases, and 13 bases separated the two germline ends. The CDR3 has 15 residues. CDR1 LNHNV and CDR2 YYDKDF come from the germline V gene (reference sequence). CDR3 amino acids: CATSRPGQRHEKLFF. The CDR3 bases are TGTGCCACCAGCAGACCAGGACAGCGGCATGAAAAACTGTTTTTT.

This clonotype was recorded at least ten times. The chain carries TRBV5-1 and TRBJ2-3, with a tentative D call TRBD2 (6 bases). The CDR3 is 14 residues long. Germline V CDR1 and CDR2: SGHRS, YFSETQ. V was trimmed by 5 bases and J by 1 base, leaving 11 bases between them. CDR3 in amino acids: CASRGGAGTDTQYF. CDR3 in DNA: TGCGCCAGCAGAGGAGGGGCGGGCACAGATACGCAGTATTTT. Using reference TRBV5-1 and TRBJ2-3 for the parts outside the CDR3, the full variable domain is KAGVTQTPRYLIKTRGQQVTLSCSPISGHRSVSWYQQTPGQGLQFLFEYFSETQRNKGNFPGRFSGRQFSNSRSEMNVSTLELGDSALYLCASRGGAGTDTQYFGPGTRLTVL.

The genes are TRBV6-2 or TRBV6-3 and TRBJ1-1, with a weak D call TRBD1 (5 bases). The V gene lost 0 bases and the J gene lost 1 base, with 15 bases spanning the gap. Per the germline V gene, CDR1 is MNHEY and CDR2 is SVGEGT. This CDR3 region has 17 residues. DNA of the CDR3: TGTGCCAGCAGTTACTCGACCACAATAGGGGCGAACACTGAAGCTTTCTTT. Encoded protein: CASSYSTTIGANTEAFF.

V is TRBV20-1 and J is TRBJ2-4; perhaps TRBD2 as D (6 bases). Germline CDR1 DFQATT, CDR2 SNEGSKA (reference sequence). This CDR3 comprises 16 residues. V was shortened by 0 bases and J by 0 bases, with 12 bases between the two germline ends. In DNA form, the CDR3 reads TGCAGTGCTAGAGACGCCGGAGGGATAGCCAAAAACATTCAGTACTTC. Encoded protein: CSARDAGGIAKNIQYF.

J is TRBJ2-7 and V is TRBV15; D not certain. The CDR3 is made up of 14 amino acids. The germline V gene has CDR1 LNHNV and CDR2 YYDKDF (reference sequence). Trimming removed 5 bases at V and 7 bases at J, with 18 bases between. As DNA, the CDR3 is TGTGCCACCAGCGGGCACCTAGAATTCACGGAGCAGTACTTC. Amino acid sequence: CATSGHLEFTEQYF. The whole variable domain, filled in from reference TRBV15 and TRBJ2-7, reads DAMVIQNPRYQVTQFGKPVTLSCSQTLNHNVMYWYQQKSSQAPKLLFHYYDKDFNNEADTPDNFQSRRPNTSFCFLDIRSPGLGDTAMYLCATSGHLEFTEQYFGPGTRLTVT.

At least ten counts were recorded for this clonotype. The chain has TRBV7-9 and TRBJ2-1, with TRBD1 matching over 7 bases. This CDR3 has 14 amino acids. V shed 10 bases and J 4 bases; nucleotides not matched to a gene: 10. The germline CDR1 and CDR2 sequences are SEHNR and FQNEAQ (reference sequence). The DNA of the CDR3 is TGTGCCACCCGACAGGGACCTGGATACAATGAGCAGTTCTTC. Its translation: CATRQGPGYNEQFF.

CDR3 DNA sequence: TGTGCCAGCAGTTTTAGCGGGAACTATGGCTACACCTTC. The encoded protein is CASSFSGNYGYTF. The chain is built from TRBV12-3 or TRBV12-4 and TRBJ1-2; D not resolved. The V and J ends lost 3 bases and 2 bases respectively, with 7 bases between them. The CDR3 runs 13 residues.